This T cell receptor beta chain was captured by sequencing in a study of blood T cell repertoires in COVID-19. The V end was cut by 4 bases, the J end by 5 bases, with 13 bases between. Looked up from germline, CDR1 is SGHKS and CDR2 is YYEKEE (reference sequence). CDR3 length equals 14 residues. Measured with immunoSEQ multiplex PCR; TCRdb has only the in-frame clones, and not every one. Here the sample spans a few hundred thousand clones, around 84% being singletons. The receptor was derived from a man aged 35-49 years who had recovered from COVID-19. The J gene is TRBJ2-1, the V gene TRBV5-5, with D tentatively TRBD2 (6 bases). Sequences were obtained from peripheral blood. This CDR3 reads CASSAGPSDNEQFF. The DNA of the CDR3 is TGTGCCAGCAGCGCGGGACCTTCGGACAATGAGCAGTTCTTC.